Each of the 3 T cell receptor beta chains below was sequenced from the same sample in a study of T cells in Graves' hyperthyroidism and ophthalmopathy. Using RNA transcripts as the source, TCR beta CDR3 regions were amplified. First-round RT-PCR targeting the TCR CDR3 was performed with the HTBI primer set. TCRdb used MiXCR to reprocess the multiplex PCR reads, holding one entry per CDR3 protein. Of around 430,000 distinct CDR3 sequences listed, about 15% are singletons. The sequencing sample was made of blood. All receptors come from a woman in her 30s with Graves' hyperthyroidism.

This clonotype was detected many times. The chain uses TRBV6-4 and TRBJ1-1; tentative D call: TRBD1 (6 bases). The length of the CDR3 is 14 residues. Per germline, CDR1 MRHNA and CDR2 SNTAGT. The germline V and J ends were trimmed by 3 bases and 4 bases, with 12 bases remaining between them. CDR3 residues: CASSEGTGPTEAFF. DNA for the CDR3: TGTGCCAGCAGTGAGGGAACAGGGCCCACTGAAGCTTTCTTT.

This clonotype came up a few times. The V call is TRBV6-1, the J call TRBJ2-3; 7 bases are shared with TRBD2. The CDR3 is 15 amino acids. V was pared by 6 bases and J by 1 base, with 7 bases of the junction left unmatched. Germline assignment: CDR1 MNHNS and CDR2 SASEGT. The CDR3 sequence is CASRAGTTGTDTQYF. The CDR3 DNA follows: TGTGCCAGCAGAGCCGGGACTACTGGCACAGATACGCAGTATTTT.

This clonotype was seen many times. V and J are TRBV20-1 and TRBJ2-7, with D perhaps being TRBD1 or TRBD2 (6 bases each). This CDR3 has 14 residues. Germline V gene data show CDR1 as DFQATT and CDR2 as SNEGSKA (reference sequence). Trimming stripped 1 base from V and 0 bases from J, with 10 bases between. The CDR3: CSARGRDTSYEQYF. In nucleotides, the CDR3 is TGCAGTGCTAGAGGGCGGGACACCTCCTACGAGCAGTACTTC.